This T cell receptor (beta chain) was sequenced for a study of T cell repertoires in cytomegalovirus infection (dated by TCRdb to between 2018 and 2021). Background for the entire study: Alongside well-studied HLA-B-restricted epitopes, the peptide stimulations were aimed at recently identified HLA-C-restricted CMV epitopes, whose presentation resists viral immunomodulation. Donor HLA type was relevant to the analysis, because carriage of CMV infection together with the matching HLA type was indicated by public TCR beta signatures.

On this clonotype: Its target antigen remains unknown. Base qualities are not at hand, and no much larger clone is one base apart.

What the treatment or condition label conveys for this sample: in vitro stimulation with specific CMV peptide epitopes to enrich CMV-specific T cells. Results the study describes overall, beyond this receptor: In both this cohort and an independent cohort of over 350 donors, the cumulative frequency of public TCR beta family members distinguished carriers of CMV infection plus the relevant HLA type. In the ex vivo response, HLA-C-restricted CMV-specific TCR beta clonotypes were dominant, and in two of eight donors the single most frequent clonotype came from this HLA-C-restricted group.

The listed sequencing device is Illumina HiSeq 1500. TCRdb cleaned the public reads at Q25 with fastp, built clones with MiXCR and kept in-frame beta chains. For every CDR3 protein sequence, its rows merge into one entry that carries the most common genes and DNA. The sample profile shows under 350,000 distinct CDR3 sequences; 22% of them were found once. The biggest ten clones account for about 21% of the sample. V and J are truncated by 6 bases and 0 bases respectively, leaving an intervening sequence of 9 bases. The CDR3 spans 14 residues, from the cysteine through the phenylalanine. The DNA shown is the 42-base CDR3, in frame from base 1.

The TCR sequence derives from a human donor in good health (CMV status not recorded). Some clones in this sample may be carry-over from other donors' samples. The sequencing used cultured PBMCs, collected from culture after CMV antigen stimulation. The V and J genes are TRBV12-3 or TRBV12-4 and TRBJ2-1; confidence is insufficient to name the D gene. The DNA is as follows: TGTGCCAGCAGCCCCCGGGTCTCCTACAATGAGCAGTTCTTC. This gives the protein CASSPRVSYNEQFF.